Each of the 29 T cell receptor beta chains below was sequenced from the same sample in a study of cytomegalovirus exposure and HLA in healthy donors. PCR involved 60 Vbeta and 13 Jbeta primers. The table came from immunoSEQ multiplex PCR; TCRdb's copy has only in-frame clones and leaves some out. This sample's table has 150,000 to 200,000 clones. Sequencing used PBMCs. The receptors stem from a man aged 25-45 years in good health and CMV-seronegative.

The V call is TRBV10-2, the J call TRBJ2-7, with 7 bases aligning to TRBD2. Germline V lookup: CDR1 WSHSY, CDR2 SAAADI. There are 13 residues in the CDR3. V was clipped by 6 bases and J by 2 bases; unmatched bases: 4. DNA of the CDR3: TGCGCCAGCAGCGAAACTAGCGCCTACGAGCAGTACTTC. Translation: CASSETSAYEQYF.

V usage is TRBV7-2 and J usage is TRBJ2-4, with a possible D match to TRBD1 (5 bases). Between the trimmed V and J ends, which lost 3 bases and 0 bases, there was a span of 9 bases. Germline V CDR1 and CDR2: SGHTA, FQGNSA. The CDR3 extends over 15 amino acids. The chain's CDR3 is CASSFGAEAKNIQYF. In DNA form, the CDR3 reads TGTGCCAGCAGCTTTGGGGCTGAAGCCAAAAACATTCAGTACTTC.

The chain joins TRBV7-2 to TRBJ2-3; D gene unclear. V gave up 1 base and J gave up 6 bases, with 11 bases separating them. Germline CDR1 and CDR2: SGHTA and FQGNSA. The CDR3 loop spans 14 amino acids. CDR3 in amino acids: CASSLGLSVDTQYF. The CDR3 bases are TGTGCCAGCAGCTTAGGACTTTCGGTGGATACGCAGTATTTT.

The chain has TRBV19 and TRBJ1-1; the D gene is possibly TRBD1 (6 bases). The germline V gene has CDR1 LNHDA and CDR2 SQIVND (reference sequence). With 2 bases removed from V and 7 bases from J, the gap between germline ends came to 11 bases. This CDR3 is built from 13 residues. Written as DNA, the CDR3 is TGTGCCAGTAGTATATCTAGGGGGTTTGAAGCTTTCTTT. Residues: CASSISRGFEAFF.

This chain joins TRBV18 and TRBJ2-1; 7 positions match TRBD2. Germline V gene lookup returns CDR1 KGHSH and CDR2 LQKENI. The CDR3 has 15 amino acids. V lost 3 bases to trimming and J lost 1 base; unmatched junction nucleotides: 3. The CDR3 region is CASSPGEGSYNEQFF. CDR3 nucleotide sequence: TGTGCCAGCTCACCGGGGGAGGGTTCCTACAATGAGCAGTTCTTC. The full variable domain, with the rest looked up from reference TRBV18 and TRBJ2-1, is NAGVMQNPRHLVRRRGQEARLRCSPMKGHSHVYWYRQLPEEGLKFMVYLQKENIIDESGMPKERFSAEFPKEGPSILRIQQVVRGDSAAYFCASSPGEGSYNEQFFGPGTRLTVL.

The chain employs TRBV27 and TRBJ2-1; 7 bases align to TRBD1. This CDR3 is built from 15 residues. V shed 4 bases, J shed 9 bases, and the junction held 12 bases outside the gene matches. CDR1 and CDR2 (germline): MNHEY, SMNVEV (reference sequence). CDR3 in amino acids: CASSSASTGVVEQFF. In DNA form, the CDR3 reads TGTGCCAGCAGTTCTGCGTCCACAGGGGTGGTTGAGCAGTTCTTC.

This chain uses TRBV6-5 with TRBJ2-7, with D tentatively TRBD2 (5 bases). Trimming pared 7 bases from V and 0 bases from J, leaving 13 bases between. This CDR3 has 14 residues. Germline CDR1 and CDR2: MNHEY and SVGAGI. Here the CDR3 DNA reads TGTGCCAGCACCAACCCCGGGGTCTCCTACGAGCAGTACTTC. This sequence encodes CASTNPGVSYEQYF.

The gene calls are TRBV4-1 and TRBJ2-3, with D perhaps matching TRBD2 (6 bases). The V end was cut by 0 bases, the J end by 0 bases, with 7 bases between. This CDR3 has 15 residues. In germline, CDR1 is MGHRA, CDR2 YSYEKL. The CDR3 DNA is TGCGCCAGCAGCCAAGAAGGGACTAGCACAGATACGCAGTATTTT. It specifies CASSQEGTSTDTQYF.

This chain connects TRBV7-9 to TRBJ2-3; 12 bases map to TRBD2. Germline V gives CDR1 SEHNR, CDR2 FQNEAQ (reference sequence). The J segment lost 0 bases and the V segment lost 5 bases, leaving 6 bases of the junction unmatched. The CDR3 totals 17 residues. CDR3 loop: CASSAGLAGPSTDTQYF. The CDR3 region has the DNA TGTGCCAGCAGCGCAGGACTAGCGGGACCTAGCACAGATACGCAGTATTTT.

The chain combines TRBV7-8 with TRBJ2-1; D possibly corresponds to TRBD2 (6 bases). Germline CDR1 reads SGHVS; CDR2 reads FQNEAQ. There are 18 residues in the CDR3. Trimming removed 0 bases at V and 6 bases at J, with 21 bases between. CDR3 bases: TGTGCCAGCAGCTTAGCGAGGTTTTCGTCGCGACTAGGCAATGAGCAGTTCTTC. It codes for CASSLARFSSRLGNEQFF.

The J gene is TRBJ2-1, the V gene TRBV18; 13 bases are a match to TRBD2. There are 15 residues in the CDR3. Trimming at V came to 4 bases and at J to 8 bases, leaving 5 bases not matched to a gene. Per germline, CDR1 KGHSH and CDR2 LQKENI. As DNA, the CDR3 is TGTGCCAGCTCACTCGGACTAGCGGGAGCCTATGAGCAGTTCTTC. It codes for CASSLGLAGAYEQFF.

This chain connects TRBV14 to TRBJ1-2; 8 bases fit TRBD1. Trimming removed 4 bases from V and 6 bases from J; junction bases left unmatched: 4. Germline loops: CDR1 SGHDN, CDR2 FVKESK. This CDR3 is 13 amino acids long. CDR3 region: CASSPRQGNGYTF. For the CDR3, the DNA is TGTGCCAGCAGCCCGCGACAGGGGAATGGCTACACCTTC. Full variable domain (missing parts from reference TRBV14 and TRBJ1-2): EAGVTQFPSHSVIEKGQTVTLRCDPISGHDNLYWYRRVMGKEIKFLLHFVKESKQDESGMPNNRFLAERTGGTYSTLKVQPAELEDSGVYFCASSPRQGNGYTFGSGTRLTVV.

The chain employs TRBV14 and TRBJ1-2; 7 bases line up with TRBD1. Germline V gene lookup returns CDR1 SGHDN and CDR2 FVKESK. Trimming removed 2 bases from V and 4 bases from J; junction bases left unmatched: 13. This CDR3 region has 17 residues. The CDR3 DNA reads TGTGCCAGCAGCCAACTTTTGGACAGGCGAAAAGGCTATGGCTACACCTTC. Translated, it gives CASSQLLDRRKGYGYTF.

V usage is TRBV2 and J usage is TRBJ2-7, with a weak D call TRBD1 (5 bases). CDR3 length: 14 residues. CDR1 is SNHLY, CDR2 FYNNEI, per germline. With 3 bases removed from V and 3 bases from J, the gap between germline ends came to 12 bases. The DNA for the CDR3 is TGTGCCAGCAGTGACCGACGGACAAACTACGAGCAGTACTTC. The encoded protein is CASSDRRTNYEQYF.

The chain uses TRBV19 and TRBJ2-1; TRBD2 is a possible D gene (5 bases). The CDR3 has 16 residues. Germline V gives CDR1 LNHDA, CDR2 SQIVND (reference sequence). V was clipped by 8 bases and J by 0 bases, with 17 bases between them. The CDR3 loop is CASRKYYGDSYNEQFF. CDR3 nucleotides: TGTGCCAGTCGCAAATATTACGGGGACTCCTACAATGAGCAGTTCTTC.

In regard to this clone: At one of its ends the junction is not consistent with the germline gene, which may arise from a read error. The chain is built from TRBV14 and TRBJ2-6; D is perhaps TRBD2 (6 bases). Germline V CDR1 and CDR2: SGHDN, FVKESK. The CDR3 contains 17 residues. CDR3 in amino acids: CASSPNRRDSWANVLTF. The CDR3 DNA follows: TGTGCCAGCAGCCCGAATAGAAGGGACTCTTGGGCCAACGTCCTGACTTTC.

DNA of the CDR3: TGTGCCGCCAAAAGTACCTATGCTGAAGCTTTCTTT. It encodes CAAKSTYAEAFF. The chain is built from TRBV15 and TRBJ1-1; no clear D. Germline V gene data show CDR1 as LNHNV and CDR2 as YYDKDF (reference sequence). V was trimmed by 11 bases and J by 6 bases, leaving 16 bases between them. The CDR3 has 12 amino acids.

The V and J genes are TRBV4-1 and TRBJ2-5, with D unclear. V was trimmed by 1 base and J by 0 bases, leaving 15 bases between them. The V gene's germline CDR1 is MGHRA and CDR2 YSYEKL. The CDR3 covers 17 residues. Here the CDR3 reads CASSQAAPTEYQETQYF. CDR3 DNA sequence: TGCGCCAGCAGCCAAGCCGCCCCTACAGAGTACCAAGAGACCCAGTACTTC.

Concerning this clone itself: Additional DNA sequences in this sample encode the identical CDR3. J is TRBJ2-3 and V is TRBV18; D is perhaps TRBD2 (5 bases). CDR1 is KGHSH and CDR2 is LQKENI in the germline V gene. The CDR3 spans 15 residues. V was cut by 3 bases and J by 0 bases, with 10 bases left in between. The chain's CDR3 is CASSPRTGSTDTQYF. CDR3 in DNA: TGTGCCAGCTCACCCCGGACGGGAAGCACAGATACGCAGTATTTT.

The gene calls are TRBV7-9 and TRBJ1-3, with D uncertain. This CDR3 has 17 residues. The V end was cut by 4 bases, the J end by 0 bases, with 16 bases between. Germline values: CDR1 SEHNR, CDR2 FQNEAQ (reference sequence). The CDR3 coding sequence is TGTGCCAGCAGCTCTTCCCCGGCCGGCGGCTCTGGAAACACCATATATTTT. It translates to CASSSSPAGGSGNTIYF.

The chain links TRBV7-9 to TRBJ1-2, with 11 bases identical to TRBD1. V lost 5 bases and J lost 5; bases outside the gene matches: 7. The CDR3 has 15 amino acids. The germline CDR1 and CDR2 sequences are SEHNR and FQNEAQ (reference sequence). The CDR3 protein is CASSPGQGAGYGYTF. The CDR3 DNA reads TGTGCCAGCAGCCCAGGACAGGGGGCAGGATATGGCTACACCTTC.

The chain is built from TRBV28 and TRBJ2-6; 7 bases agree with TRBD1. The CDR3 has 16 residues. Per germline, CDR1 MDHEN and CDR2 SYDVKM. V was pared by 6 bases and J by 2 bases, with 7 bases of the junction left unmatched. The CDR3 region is CASSRTDRAGANVLTF. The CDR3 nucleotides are TGTGCCAGCAGCCGAACCGACAGGGCTGGGGCCAACGTCCTGACTTTC.

CDR3 DNA: TGTGCCAGCAGTGACTTAGCGGGCGTCAATGAGCAGTTCTTC. Its translation is CASSDLAGVNEQFF. The chain combines TRBV2 with TRBJ2-1, with 7 bases fitting TRBD2. This CDR3 spans 14 amino acids. Germline CDR1 and CDR2: SNHLY and FYNNEI. The V gene end was trimmed by 3 bases and the J gene end by 6 bases; junction bases not matched to a gene: 5.

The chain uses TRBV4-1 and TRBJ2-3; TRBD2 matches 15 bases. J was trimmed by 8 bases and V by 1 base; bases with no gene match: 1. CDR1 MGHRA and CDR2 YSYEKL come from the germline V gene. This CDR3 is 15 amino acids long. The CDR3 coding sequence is TGCGCCAGCAGCCAAGGGACTAGCGGGAGGGGTACGCAGTATTTT. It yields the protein CASSQGTSGRGTQYF.

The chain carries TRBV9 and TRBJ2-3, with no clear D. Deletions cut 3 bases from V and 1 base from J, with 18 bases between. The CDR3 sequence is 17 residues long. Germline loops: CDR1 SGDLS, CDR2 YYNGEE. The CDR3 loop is CASSARPSRSGTDTQYF. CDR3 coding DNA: TGTGCCAGCAGCGCAAGGCCGTCGAGGTCGGGCACAGATACGCAGTATTTT.

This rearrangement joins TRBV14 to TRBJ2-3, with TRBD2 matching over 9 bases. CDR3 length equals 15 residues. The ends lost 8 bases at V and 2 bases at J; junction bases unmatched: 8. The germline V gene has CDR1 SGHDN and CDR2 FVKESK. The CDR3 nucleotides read TGTGCCAGCGGGACCGGACTAGCGCCCACAGATACGCAGTATTTT. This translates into CASGTGLAPTDTQYF.

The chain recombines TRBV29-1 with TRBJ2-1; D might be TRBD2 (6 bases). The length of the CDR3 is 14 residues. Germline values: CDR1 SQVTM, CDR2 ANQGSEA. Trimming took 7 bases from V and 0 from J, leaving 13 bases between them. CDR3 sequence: CSAVEGFSYNEQFF. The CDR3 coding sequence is TGCAGCGCTGTGGAGGGGTTCTCCTACAATGAGCAGTTCTTC.

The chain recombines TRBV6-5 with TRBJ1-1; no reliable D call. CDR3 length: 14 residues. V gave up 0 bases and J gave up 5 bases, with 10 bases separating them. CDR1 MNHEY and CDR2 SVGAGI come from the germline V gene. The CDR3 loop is CASSYSRGWTEAFF. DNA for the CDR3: TGTGCCAGCAGTTACTCCCGGGGTTGGACTGAAGCTTTCTTT.

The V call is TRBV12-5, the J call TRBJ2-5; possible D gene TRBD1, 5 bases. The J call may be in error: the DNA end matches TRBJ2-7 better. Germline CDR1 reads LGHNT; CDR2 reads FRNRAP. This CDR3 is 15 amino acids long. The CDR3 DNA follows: TGTGCTAGTGGTTTGGTAGAAGGGGCTCTCTACGAGCAGTACTTC. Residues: CASGLVEGALYEQYF.